One and the same sample provided the 22 T cell receptor beta chains below, sequenced in a study of blood T cell repertoires in COVID-19. The data were produced by immunoSEQ multiplex PCR, yet TCRdb's version contains in-frame clones alone and is incomplete. The sample holds about 190,000 clones, about 85% seen once. The sequencing input was peripheral blood. The source of these receptors is a man older than 75 with COVID-19, enrolled during active disease.

The chain joins TRBV4-1 to TRBJ2-1; a possible D gene is TRBD1 (6 bases). Germline V gene sequence: CDR1 MGHRA, CDR2 YSYEKL. V was cut by 6 bases and J by 10 bases, with 13 bases left in between. This CDR3 has 12 residues. The CDR3 is CASSPTGTEQFF. DNA of the CDR3: TGCGCCAGCAGTCCTACCGGGACAGAGCAGTTCTTC.

For the CDR3, the DNA is TGCGCCAGCAGCTCGGGGACAGGGTGGGAGCAGTACTTC. It yields the protein CASSSGTGWEQYF. The chain joins TRBV5-1 to TRBJ2-7, with 9 bases identical to TRBD1. CDR3 length: 13 residues. CDR1 SGHRS and CDR2 YFSETQ come from the germline V gene. V gave up 3 bases and J gave up 7 bases; unmatched junction bases: 5.

Remarks on this clone: Additional DNA sequences in this sample encode the identical CDR3. The J gene is TRBJ1-1, the V gene TRBV6-6; 9 nucleotides align to TRBD1. This CDR3 has 14 amino acids. Looked up from germline, CDR1 is MNHNY and CDR2 is SVGAGI (reference sequence). Trimming took 0 bases from V and 4 from J; bases not matched to a gene: 0. CDR3 DNA sequence: TGTGCCAGCAGTTACTCGACAGGGGGCACTGAAGCTTTCTTT. Residues: CASSYSTGGTEAFF.

J is TRBJ1-2 and V is TRBV6-5; 8 positions match TRBD1. V dropped 4 bases and J dropped 8; count of bases not matched to a gene: 6. Germline V gene sequence: CDR1 MNHEY, CDR2 SVGAGI. The CDR3 runs to 13 residues. CDR3 residues: CASSFQGAEGYTF. For the CDR3, the DNA is TGTGCCAGCAGTTTTCAGGGGGCTGAAGGCTACACCTTC.

The J gene is TRBJ2-4, the V gene TRBV4-2, with a possible D match to TRBD1 (5 bases). The CDR3 spans 12 residues. CDR1 is LGHNA, CDR2 YNFKEQ, per germline. Trimming took 6 bases from V and 8 from J, leaving 11 bases between them. In nucleotides, the CDR3 is TGTGCCAGCAGTCCCGACAGAGACATTCAGTACTTC. This translates into CASSPDRDIQYF.

The chain carries TRBV5-6 and TRBJ1-4, with D possibly matching TRBD1 (6 bases). Trimming took off 4 bases at V and 0 bases at J, with 13 bases between the two ends. The CDR3 spans 16 residues. The V gene's germline CDR1 is SGHDT and CDR2 YYEEEE. CDR3 in DNA: TGTGCCAGCAGCCCACAGGGCCATTCAACTAATGAAAAACTGTTTTTT. It is translated as CASSPQGHSTNEKLFF.

With respect to this clone: The sample contains more than one DNA sequence encoding this CDR3. V gene TRBV9 combines with J gene TRBJ2-7; 7 bases map to TRBD2. This CDR3 has 13 amino acids. In germline, CDR1 is SGDLS, CDR2 YYNGEE. V lost 2 bases, J lost 2 bases, and 1 base stayed unmatched. The CDR3 DNA is TGTGCCAGCAGCGTCGGGGGGACCTACGAGCAGTACTTC. It codes for CASSVGGTYEQYF.

The chain couples TRBV2 to TRBJ1-6; perhaps TRBD1 as D (6 bases). Trimming cost V 3 bases and J 9 bases, with 12 bases left between them. The CDR3 has 14 amino acids. Per the germline V gene, CDR1 is SNHLY and CDR2 is FYNNEI. The CDR3 sequence is CASSENGQLSPLHF. In DNA, the CDR3 is TGTGCCAGCAGTGAGAACGGACAGCTTTCACCCCTCCACTTT.

The chain recombines TRBV6-5 with TRBJ1-5; the match to TRBD1 covers 7 bases. V was clipped by 6 bases and J by 2 bases; unmatched bases: 7. Germline loops: CDR1 MNHEY, CDR2 SVGAGI. The CDR3 is 15 amino acids. The CDR3 region has the DNA TGTGCCAGCAGCCCGGGACAGAGCCGCAATCAGCCCCAGCATTTT. Its translation is CASSPGQSRNQPQHF.

The genes are TRBV5-8 and TRBJ2-3; tentative D call: TRBD1 (6 bases). Trimming shortened V by 4 bases and J by 4 bases, and 16 bases separated the two germline ends. Looked up from germline, CDR1 is SGHTS and CDR2 is YDEGEE. There are 15 residues in the CDR3. CDR3 DNA sequence: TGTGCCAGCAGCCTAGGGGGTGGTTCGGCAGATACGCAGTATTTT. Amino acids: CASSLGGGSADTQYF.

The chain joins TRBV10-3 to TRBJ2-5, with 7 bases that match TRBD2. Germline V CDR1 and CDR2: ENHRY, SYGVKD. Trimming took 10 bases from V and 3 from J; bases not matched to a gene: 5. CDR3 length: 12 residues. This CDR3 is CATGTNKETQYF. The CDR3 bases are TGTGCCACCGGGACTAACAAAGAGACCCAGTACTTC.

The genes are TRBV19 and TRBJ1-1; TRBD1 matches 7 bases. CDR1 and CDR2 from the germline V gene are LNHDA and SQIVND (reference sequence). The CDR3 is made up of 15 amino acids. V dropped 7 bases and J dropped 2; count of bases not matched to a gene: 10. The CDR3 protein is CASTSAGTVNTEAFF. The CDR3, as DNA: TGTGCCAGTACCTCTGCCGGGACAGTAAACACTGAAGCTTTCTTT. Based on the CDR3 plus reference TRBV19 and TRBJ1-1, the full variable domain is DGGITQSPKYLFRKEGQNVTLSCEQNLNHDAMYWYRQDPGQGLRLIYYSQIVNDFQKGDIAEGYSVSREKKESFPLTVTSAQKNPTAFYLCASTSAGTVNTEAFFGQGTRLTVV.

This clone has only one observation. The gene calls are TRBV2 and TRBJ2-7; 8 bases are a match to TRBD2. Per germline, CDR1 SNHLY and CDR2 FYNNEI. The ends lost 8 bases at V and 10 bases at J; junction bases unmatched: 16. The CDR3 totals 14 residues. CDR3 in DNA: TGTGCCAGCGTGGGGGTAGCGGGATTGGAAGATCAGTACTTC. Its protein is CASVGVAGLEDQYF.

This sequence joins TRBV4-1 and TRBJ2-1, with no clear D. The V gene lost 1 base and the J gene lost 9 bases, with 10 bases spanning the gap. The length of the CDR3 is 13 residues. Germline V lookup: CDR1 MGHRA, CDR2 YSYEKL. CDR3 DNA: TGCGCCAGCAGCCAAGCCCCCAGGCGTGAGCAGTTCTTC. Encoded protein: CASSQAPRREQFF.

V and J are TRBV11-3 and TRBJ2-5, with a tentative D call TRBD2 (5 bases). CDR1 and CDR2 (germline): SGHNT, YENEEA. The CDR3 consists of 13 residues. The V gene lost 1 base and the J gene lost 5 bases, with 8 bases spanning the gap. CDR3 amino acids: CASSLAERETQYF. CDR3 DNA sequence: TGTGCCAGCAGCTTAGCCGAGCGGGAGACCCAGTACTTC.

The chain employs TRBV6-6 and TRBJ1-2; 7 bases match TRBD1. CDR3 length: 14 amino acids. The V gene's germline CDR1 is MNHNY and CDR2 SVGAGI (reference sequence). The J segment lost 4 bases and the V segment lost 6 bases, leaving 8 bases of the junction unmatched. The CDR3 DNA sequence: TGTGCCAGCAGGGCTCAAGACAGGGTCTATGGCTACACCTTC. Protein product: CASRAQDRVYGYTF.

This rearrangement joins TRBV19 to TRBJ2-5; 11 bases align to TRBD2. V lost 7 bases to trimming and J lost 3 bases; unmatched junction nucleotides: 7. The CDR3 has 15 residues. Germline lookup yields CDR1 LNHDA and CDR2 SQIVND (reference sequence). The chain's CDR3 is CASTHQLAGEETQYF. The CDR3, as DNA: TGTGCCAGTACCCACCAACTAGCGGGGGAAGAGACCCAGTACTTC.

The V gene is TRBV2, the J gene TRBJ2-2, with D tentatively TRBD1 (5 bases). This CDR3 region has 14 residues. The V and J ends lost 4 bases and 2 bases respectively, with 8 bases between them. Germline V gene data show CDR1 as SNHLY and CDR2 as FYNNEI. CDR3 in amino acids: CASSGRANTGELFF. CDR3 coding DNA: TGTGCCAGCAGTGGCAGGGCAAACACCGGGGAGCTGTTTTTT.

In this sample, this clone turned up once. The rearrangement joins TRBV9 to TRBJ2-7, with 9 bases aligning to TRBD2. Germline trimming cut 0 bases from V and 6 bases from J; bases unmatched to any gene: 7. This CDR3 has 15 amino acids. Germline CDR1 reads SGDLS; CDR2 reads YYNGEE. CDR3 region: CASSVALTSGSEQYF. CDR3 in DNA: TGTGCCAGCAGCGTAGCCCTGACTAGCGGAAGCGAGCAGTACTTC.

CDR3: CASSSTGSSPLHF. The CDR3 DNA sequence: TGTGCCAGCAGCTCGACAGGGAGTTCACCCCTCCACTTT. The chain carries TRBV7-9 and TRBJ1-6; 7 positions match TRBD1. Germline CDR1 SEHNR, CDR2 FQNEAQ (reference sequence). The CDR3 runs to 13 residues. J gave up 9 bases and V 4 bases, and 3 bases lay outside the gene matches.

This chain joins TRBV11-3 and TRBJ1-5, with a tentative D call TRBD1 (5 bases). V was shortened by 5 bases and J by 0 bases, with 8 bases between the two germline ends. Germline values: CDR1 SGHNT, CDR2 YENEEA. There are 14 residues in the CDR3. CDR3: CASSPGYSNQPQHF. In DNA form, the CDR3 reads TGTGCCAGCAGCCCAGGGTATAGCAATCAGCCCCAGCATTTT.

The chain carries TRBV5-1 and TRBJ1-6; tentatively, D is TRBD1 (5 bases). The germline V gene encodes CDR1 SGHRS and CDR2 YFSETQ. CDR3 size: 16 residues. V lost 0 bases and J 5 bases, leaving 12 bases between the germline ends. The CDR3 is CASSLDLAGNNSPLHF. In DNA form, the CDR3 reads TGCGCCAGCAGCTTGGACCTGGCAGGGAATAATTCACCCCTCCACTTT. The full variable domain, its missing parts supplied by reference TRBV5-1 and TRBJ1-6, is KAGVTQTPRYLIKTRGQQVTLSCSPISGHRSVSWYQQTPGQGLQFLFEYFSETQRNKGNFPGRFSGRQFSNSRSEMNVSTLELGDSALYLCASSLDLAGNNSPLHFGNGTRLTVT.